The present entry profiles one T cell receptor (beta chain) with its context. Antigen specificity is unknown. Sequenced by immunoSEQ multiplex PCR; TCRdb stores in-frame clones only, minus some. The top ten clones hold 7.5% to 9% of a sample with roughly 120,000 clones, about 90% of them seen once. The sample belongs to a study of T cell responses to AZD1222 COVID-19 vaccine. Study overall: Some second doses came at about 4 weeks and others at about 12 weeks; these were pooled.

Findings of the study overall: Donors, mostly white British, included more females; clonal diversity was possibly underestimated.

The specimen was peripheral blood, collected on day 0 of AZD1222 vaccination. This clonotype was obtained from an adult in good health.

CDR3 sequence reads: CASRLGLAGANEQFF. Here the CDR3 DNA reads TGTGCCAGCAGGCTCGGACTAGCGGGGGCCAATGAGCAGTTCTTC. V is TRBV27 and J is TRBJ2-1; TRBD2 matches 13 bases. Trimming took 6 bases from V and 6 from J; bases not matched to a gene: 5. The CDR3 has 15 amino acids. CDR1 and CDR2 (germline): MNHEY, SMNVEV (reference sequence).